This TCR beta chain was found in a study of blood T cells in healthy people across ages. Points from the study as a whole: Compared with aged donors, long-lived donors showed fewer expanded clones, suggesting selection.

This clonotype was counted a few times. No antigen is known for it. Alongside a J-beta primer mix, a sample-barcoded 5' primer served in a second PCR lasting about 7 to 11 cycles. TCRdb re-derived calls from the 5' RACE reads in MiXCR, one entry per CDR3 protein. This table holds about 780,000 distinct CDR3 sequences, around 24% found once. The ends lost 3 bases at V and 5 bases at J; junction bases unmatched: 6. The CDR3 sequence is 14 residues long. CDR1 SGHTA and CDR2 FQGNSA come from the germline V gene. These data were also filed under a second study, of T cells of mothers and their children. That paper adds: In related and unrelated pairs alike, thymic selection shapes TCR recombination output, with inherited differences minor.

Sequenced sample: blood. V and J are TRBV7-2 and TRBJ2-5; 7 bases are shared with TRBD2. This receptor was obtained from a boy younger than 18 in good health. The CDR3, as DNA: TGTGCCAGCAGCTTCTTAGCGGGCCCTGAGACCCAGTACTTC. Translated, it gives CASSFLAGPETQYF.